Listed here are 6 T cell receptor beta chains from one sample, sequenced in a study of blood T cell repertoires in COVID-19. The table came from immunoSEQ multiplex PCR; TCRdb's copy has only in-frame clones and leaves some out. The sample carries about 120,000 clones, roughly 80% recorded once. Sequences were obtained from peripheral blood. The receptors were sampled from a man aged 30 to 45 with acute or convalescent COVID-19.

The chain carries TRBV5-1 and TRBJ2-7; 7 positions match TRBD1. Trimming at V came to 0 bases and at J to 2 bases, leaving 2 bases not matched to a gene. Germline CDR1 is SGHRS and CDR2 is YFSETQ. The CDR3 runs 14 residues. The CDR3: CASSLGQGAYEQYV. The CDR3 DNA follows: TGCGCCAGCAGCTTGGGACAGGGAGCCTACGAGCAGTACGTC.

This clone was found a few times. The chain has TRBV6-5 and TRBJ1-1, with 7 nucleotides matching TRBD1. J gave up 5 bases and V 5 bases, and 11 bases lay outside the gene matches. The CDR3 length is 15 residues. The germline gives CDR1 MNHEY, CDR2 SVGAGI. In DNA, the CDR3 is TGTGCCAGCAGTACATACAGGGGCCGTAGGACTGAAGCTTTCTTT. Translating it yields CASSTYRGRRTEAFF.

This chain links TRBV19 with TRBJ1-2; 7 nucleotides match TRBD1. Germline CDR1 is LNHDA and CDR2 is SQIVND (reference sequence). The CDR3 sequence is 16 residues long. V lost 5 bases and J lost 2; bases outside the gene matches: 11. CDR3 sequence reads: CASSPPTRRGNYGYTF. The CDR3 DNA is TGTGCCAGTAGTCCCCCCACCCGCAGGGGGAACTATGGCTACACCTTC.

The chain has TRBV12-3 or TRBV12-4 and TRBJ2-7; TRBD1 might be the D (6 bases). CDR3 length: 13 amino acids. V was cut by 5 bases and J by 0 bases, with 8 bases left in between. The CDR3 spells CASSPDSSYEQYF. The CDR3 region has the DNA TGTGCCAGCAGTCCGGACAGCTCCTACGAGCAGTACTTC.

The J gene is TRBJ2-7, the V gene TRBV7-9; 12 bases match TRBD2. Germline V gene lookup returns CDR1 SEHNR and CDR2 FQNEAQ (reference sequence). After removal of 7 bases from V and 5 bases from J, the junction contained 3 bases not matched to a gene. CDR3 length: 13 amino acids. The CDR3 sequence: CASKTSGSNEQYV. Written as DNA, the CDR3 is TGTGCCAGCAAGACTAGCGGGAGTAACGAGCAGTACGTC.

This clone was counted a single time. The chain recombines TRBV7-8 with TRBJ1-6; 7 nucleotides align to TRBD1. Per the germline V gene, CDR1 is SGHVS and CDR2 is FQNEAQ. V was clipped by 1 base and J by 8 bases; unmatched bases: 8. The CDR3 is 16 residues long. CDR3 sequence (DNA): TGTGCCAGCAGCTTAGGACCCAGGGGGAATCATTCACCCCTCCACTTT. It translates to CASSLGPRGNHSPLHF. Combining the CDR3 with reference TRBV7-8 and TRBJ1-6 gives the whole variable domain GAGVSQSPRYKVAKRGQDVALRCDPISGHVSLFWYQQALGQGPEFLTYFQNEAQLDKSGLPSDRFFAERPEGSVSTLKIQRTQQEDSAVYLCASSLGPRGNHSPLHFGNGTRLTVT.